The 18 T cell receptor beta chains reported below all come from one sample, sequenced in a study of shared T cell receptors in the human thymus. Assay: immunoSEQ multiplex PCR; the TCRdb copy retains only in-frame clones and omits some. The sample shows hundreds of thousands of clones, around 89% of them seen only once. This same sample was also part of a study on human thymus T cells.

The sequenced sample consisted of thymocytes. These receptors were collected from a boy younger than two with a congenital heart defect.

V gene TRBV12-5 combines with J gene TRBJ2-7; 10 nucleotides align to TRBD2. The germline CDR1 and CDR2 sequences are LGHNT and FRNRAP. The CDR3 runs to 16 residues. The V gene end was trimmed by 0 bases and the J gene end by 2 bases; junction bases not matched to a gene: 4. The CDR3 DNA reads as TGTGCTAGTGGTTTGGTAGGACTAGCGGCAGCCTACGAGCAGTACTTC. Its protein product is CASGLVGLAAAYEQYF.

The CDR3 DNA follows: TGTGCCAGCAGCTTGGGACGGGAAACTGAAGCTTTCTTT. The encoded protein is CASSLGRETEAFF. The rearrangement joins TRBV5-6 to TRBJ1-1; D gene ambiguous. Trimming removed 0 bases from V and 5 bases from J, with 8 bases in between. This CDR3 has 13 amino acids. Germline lookup yields CDR1 SGHDT and CDR2 YYEEEE.

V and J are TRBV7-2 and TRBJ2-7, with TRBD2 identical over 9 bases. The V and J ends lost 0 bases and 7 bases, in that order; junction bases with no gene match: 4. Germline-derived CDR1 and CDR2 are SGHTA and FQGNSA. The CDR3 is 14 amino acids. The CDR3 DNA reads TGTGCCAGCAGCTTAGCTAGCGGGGGAGAGGAGCAGTACTTC. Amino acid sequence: CASSLASGGEEQYF.

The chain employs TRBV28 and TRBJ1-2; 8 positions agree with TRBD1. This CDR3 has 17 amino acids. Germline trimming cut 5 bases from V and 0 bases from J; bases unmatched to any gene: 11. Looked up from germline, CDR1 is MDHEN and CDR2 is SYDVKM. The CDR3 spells CASSPWDRPRPNYGYTF. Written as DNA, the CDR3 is TGTGCCAGCAGTCCCTGGGACAGGCCTAGGCCTAACTATGGCTACACCTTC.

The CDR3 region has the DNA TGTGCCAGCTCGCTACTCATGCTCTCGGGGTCCTCCTACAATGAGCAGTTCTTC. Translation gives CASSLLMLSGSSYNEQFF. This chain links TRBV18 with TRBJ2-1, with D possibly being TRBD2 (5 bases). Trimming removed 6 bases from V and 0 bases from J, with 21 bases in between. The CDR3 consists of 18 residues. In germline, CDR1 is KGHSH, CDR2 LQKENI.

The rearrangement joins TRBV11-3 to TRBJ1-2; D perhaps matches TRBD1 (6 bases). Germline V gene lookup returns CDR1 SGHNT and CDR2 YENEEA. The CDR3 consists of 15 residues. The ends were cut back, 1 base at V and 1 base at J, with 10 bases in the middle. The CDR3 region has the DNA TGTGCCAGCAGCTTAGGTGGACAGCATAACTATGGCTACACCTTC. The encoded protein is CASSLGGQHNYGYTF.

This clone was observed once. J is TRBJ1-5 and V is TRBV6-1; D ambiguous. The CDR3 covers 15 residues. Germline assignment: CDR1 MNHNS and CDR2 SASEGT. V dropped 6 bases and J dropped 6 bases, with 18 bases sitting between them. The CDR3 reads CASRYREKKSQPQHF. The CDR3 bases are TGTGCCAGCAGATACCGGGAAAAGAAGAGTCAGCCCCAGCATTTT.

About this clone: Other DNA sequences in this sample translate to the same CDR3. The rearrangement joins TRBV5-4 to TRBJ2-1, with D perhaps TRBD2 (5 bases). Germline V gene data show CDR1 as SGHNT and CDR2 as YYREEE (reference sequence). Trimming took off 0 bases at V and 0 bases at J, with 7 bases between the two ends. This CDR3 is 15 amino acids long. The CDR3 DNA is TGTGCCAGCAGCTTGGGAGGGAGCTCCTACAATGAGCAGTTCTTC. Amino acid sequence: CASSLGGSSYNEQFF.

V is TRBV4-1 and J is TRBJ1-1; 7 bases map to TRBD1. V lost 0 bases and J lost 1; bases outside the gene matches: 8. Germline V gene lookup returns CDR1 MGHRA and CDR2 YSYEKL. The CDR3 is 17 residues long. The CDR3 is CASSQDYGQDKNTEAFF. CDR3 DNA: TGCGCCAGCAGCCAAGATTACGGACAGGACAAGAACACTGAAGCTTTCTTT.

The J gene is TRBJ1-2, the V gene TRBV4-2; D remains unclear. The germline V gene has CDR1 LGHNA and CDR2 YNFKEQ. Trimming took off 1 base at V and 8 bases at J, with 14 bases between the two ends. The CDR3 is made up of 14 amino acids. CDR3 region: CASSQAISRGGYTF. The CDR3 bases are TGTGCCAGCAGCCAAGCCATATCCCGGGGAGGCTACACCTTC.

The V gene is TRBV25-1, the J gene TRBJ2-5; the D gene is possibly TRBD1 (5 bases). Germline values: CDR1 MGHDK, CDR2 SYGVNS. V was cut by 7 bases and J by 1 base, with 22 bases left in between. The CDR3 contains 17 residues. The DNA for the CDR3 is TGTGCCAGCACTTATCCAGGGCAGGAGAACTTCCAAGAGACCCAGTACTTC. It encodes CASTYPGQENFQETQYF.

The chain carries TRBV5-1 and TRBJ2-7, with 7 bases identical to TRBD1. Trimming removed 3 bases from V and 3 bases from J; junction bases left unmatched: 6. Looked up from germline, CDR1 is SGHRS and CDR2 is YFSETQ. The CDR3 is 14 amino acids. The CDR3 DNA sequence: TGCGCCAGCAGCTCCCAGGGGGTGGTCTACGAGCAGTACTTC. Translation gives CASSSQGVVYEQYF.

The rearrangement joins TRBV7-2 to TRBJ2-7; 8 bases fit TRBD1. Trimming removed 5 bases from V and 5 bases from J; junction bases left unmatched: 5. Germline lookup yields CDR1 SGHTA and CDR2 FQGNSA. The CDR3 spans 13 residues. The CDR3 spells CASSPPGGHEQYF. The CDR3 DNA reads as TGTGCCAGCAGCCCCCCAGGGGGCCACGAGCAGTACTTC.

The chain's CDR3 is CASRFSGRGNIQYF. The CDR3, as DNA: TGTGCCAGTAGATTCAGCGGGAGGGGCAACATTCAGTACTTC. The chain links TRBV19 to TRBJ2-4, with TRBD2 matching 10 bases. Germline-derived CDR1 and CDR2 are LNHDA and SQIVND (reference sequence). The CDR3 has 14 residues. V lost 6 bases and J lost 7; bases outside the gene matches: 6. Filled out from reference TRBV19 and TRBJ2-4, the complete variable domain reads DGGITQSPKYLFRKEGQNVTLSCEQNLNHDAMYWYRQDPGQGLRLIYYSQIVNDFQKGDIAEGYSVSREKKESFPLTVTSAQKNPTAFYLCASRFSGRGNIQYFGAGTRLSVL.

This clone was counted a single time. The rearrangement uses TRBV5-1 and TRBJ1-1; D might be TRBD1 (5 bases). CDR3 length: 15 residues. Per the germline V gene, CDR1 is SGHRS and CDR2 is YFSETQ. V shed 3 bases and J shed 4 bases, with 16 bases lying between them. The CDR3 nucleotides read TGCGCCAGCAGCTGGGGGGAGCGGGGTGGCACTGAAGCTTTCTTT. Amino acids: CASSWGERGGTEAFF.

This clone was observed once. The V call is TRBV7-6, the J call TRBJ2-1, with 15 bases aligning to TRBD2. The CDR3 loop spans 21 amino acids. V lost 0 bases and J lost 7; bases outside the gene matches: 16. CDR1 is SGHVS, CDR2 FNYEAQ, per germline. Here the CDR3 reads CASSLASGLAGGMGTSNEQFF. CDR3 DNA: TGTGCCAGCAGCTTAGCCTCCGGACTAGCGGGAGGGATGGGAACGAGTAATGAGCAGTTCTTC.

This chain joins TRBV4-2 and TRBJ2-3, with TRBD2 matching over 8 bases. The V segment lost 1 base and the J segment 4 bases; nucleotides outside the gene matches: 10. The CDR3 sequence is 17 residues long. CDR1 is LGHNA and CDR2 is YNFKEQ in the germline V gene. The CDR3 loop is CASSQGGTRVRADTQYF. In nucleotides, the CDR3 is TGTGCCAGCAGCCAAGGGGGGACTAGGGTGCGGGCAGATACGCAGTATTTT.

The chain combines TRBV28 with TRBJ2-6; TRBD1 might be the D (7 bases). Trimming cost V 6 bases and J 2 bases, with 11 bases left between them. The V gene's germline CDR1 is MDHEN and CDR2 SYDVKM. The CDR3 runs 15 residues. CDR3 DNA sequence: TGTGCCAGCAGGGCGGGACAGACTGGGGCCAACGTCCTGACTTTC. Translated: CASRAGQTGANVLTF.